These 32 T cell receptor beta chains were all obtained from the same sample, sequenced in a study of T-cell reconstitution after alpha-beta-depleted transplantation in children. Unique molecular identifiers were built into the TCRbeta library. TCRdb itself ran the PCR reads through MiXCR, one entry per CDR3 protein. This sample carries more than 200,000 distinct CDR3 sequences, 20% to 30% of them seen once, and the ten largest clones take about 5%. The input for sequencing was PBMCs, mostly from graft donor cells, taken 360 days after TCRalphabeta/CD19-depleted stem cell transplant. These receptors all stem from a female patient aged 2 to 10 who had a stem cell transplant for congenital amegakaryocytic thrombocytopenia, so the T cells may come from the graft donor.

This clonotype appeared a few times. The V and J genes are TRBV6-1 and TRBJ2-6; 8 bases align to TRBD1. V shed 6 bases, J shed 0 bases, and the junction held 4 bases outside the gene matches. This CDR3 region has 16 residues. CDR1 is MNHNS and CDR2 is SASEGT in the germline V gene. CDR3 DNA sequence: TGTGCCAGCAGGGGACAGGCAGTCTCTGGGGCCAACGTCCTGACTTTC. It codes for CASRGQAVSGANVLTF.

V and J are TRBV6-2 or TRBV6-3 and TRBJ1-5; 9 bases are a match to TRBD1. CDR3 size: 18 residues. V shed 2 bases, J shed 1 base, and the junction held 9 bases outside the gene matches. Germline CDR1 and CDR2: MNHEY and SVGEGT. The CDR3 coding sequence is TGTGCCAGCAGTTACGAATTCGACAGGGGGGTGAGCAATCAGCCCCAGCATTTT. Translating it yields CASSYEFDRGVSNQPQHF.

This clonotype has just a few counts. This chain uses TRBV30 with TRBJ2-7; tentatively, D is TRBD1 (6 bases). Germline lookup yields CDR1 GTSNPN and CDR2 SVGIG (reference sequence). The CDR3 has 12 residues. Deletions cut 3 bases from V and 3 bases from J, with 9 bases between. CDR3 residues: CAWRTRGYEQYF. The DNA for the CDR3 is TGTGCCTGGAGGACCAGGGGCTACGAGCAGTACTTC. Filled out from reference TRBV30 and TRBJ2-7, the complete variable domain reads SQTIHQWPATLVQPVGSPLSLECTVEGTSNPNLYWYRQAAGRGLQLLFYSVGIGQISSEVPQNLSASRPQDRQFILSSKKLLLSDSGFYLCAWRTRGYEQYFGPGTRLTVT.

This clonotype was observed a handful of times. The V gene is TRBV25-1, the J gene TRBJ1-2; maybe TRBD1 (6 bases). CDR1 MGHDK and CDR2 SYGVNS come from the germline V gene. Trimming shortened V by 2 bases and J by 7 bases, and 17 bases separated the two germline ends. CDR3 length: 15 residues. The CDR3 DNA sequence: TGTGCCAGCAGTGAACGTGGCAGGGGCTTTACTGGCTACACCTTC. Encoded protein: CASSERGRGFTGYTF.

The CDR3 DNA reads as TGTGCCAGCAGTCGCCCGACTAGGAAGGGACACAATGAGCAGTTCTTC. The encoded protein is CASSRPTRKGHNEQFF. This rearrangement joins TRBV6-1 to TRBJ2-1; D may be TRBD2 (6 bases). The CDR3 has 16 amino acids. Germline assignment: CDR1 MNHNS and CDR2 SASEGT. V was shortened by 5 bases and J by 5 bases, with 19 bases between the two germline ends.

The gene calls are TRBV3-1 and TRBJ2-3, with D maybe TRBD2 (6 bases). V gave up 2 bases and J gave up 3 bases, with 12 bases separating them. Per the germline V gene, CDR1 is LGHDT and CDR2 is YNNKEL (reference sequence). The CDR3 is made up of 15 amino acids. This chain's CDR3 is CASSQTGVGTDTQYF. The CDR3 DNA sequence: TGTGCCAGCAGCCAAACGGGGGTCGGAACAGATACGCAGTATTTT.

V is TRBV5-1 and J is TRBJ1-6, with TRBD1 as a possible D gene (6 bases). CDR3 length equals 14 residues. Germline V lookup: CDR1 SGHRS, CDR2 YFSETQ. V was pared by 0 bases and J by 9 bases, with 10 bases between. CDR3 nucleotides: TGCGCCAGCAGCTTGGAGGGCAGGGGTTCACCCCTCCACTTT. It translates to CASSLEGRGSPLHF.

This clonotype was counted only a few times. The chain links TRBV9 to TRBJ2-3; possibly TRBD1 or TRBD2 for D (5 bases each). Germline CDR1 is SGDLS and CDR2 is YYNGEE. Trimming cost V 1 base and J 4 bases, with 13 bases left between them. CDR3 length: 15 amino acids. CDR3 DNA: TGTGCCAGCAGCGTATTCACTGGGGGAGCAGATACGCAGTATTTT. This translates into CASSVFTGGADTQYF.

This clonotype was detected a few times. This chain links TRBV2 with TRBJ2-5; D is undetermined. The germline V gene has CDR1 SNHLY and CDR2 FYNNEI. V lost 4 bases and J 1 base, leaving 16 bases between the germline ends. This CDR3 comprises 16 residues. The CDR3 DNA sequence: TGTGCCAGCAGTGGGGGTGTTGAGCGACTCCAAGAGACCCAGTACTTC. Protein: CASSGGVERLQETQYF.

V gene TRBV9 combines with J gene TRBJ2-1; D gene uncertain. Germline V CDR1 and CDR2: SGDLS, YYNGEE. This CDR3 is built from 12 residues. V was pared by 4 bases and J by 6 bases, with 8 bases between. CDR3 bases: TGTGCCAGCAGCATACACCCCAATGAGCAGTTCTTC. It codes for CASSIHPNEQFF.

The chain couples TRBV28 to TRBJ2-1, with a possible D match to TRBD1 (6 bases). Per germline, CDR1 MDHEN and CDR2 SYDVKM. Between the trimmed V and J ends, which lost 7 bases and 2 bases, there was a span of 9 bases. The CDR3 has 13 residues. The CDR3 loop reads CASTYRAYNEQFF. In DNA, the CDR3 is TGTGCCAGCACCTACAGGGCCTACAATGAGCAGTTCTTC.

The genes are TRBV20-1 and TRBJ2-1; D remains ambiguous. The V and J ends lost 6 bases and 8 bases respectively, with 20 bases between them. Per germline, CDR1 DFQATT and CDR2 SNEGSKA (reference sequence). The length of the CDR3 is 14 residues. CDR3 sequence reads: CSAHFAWGVDEQFF. CDR3 DNA: TGCAGTGCGCACTTCGCCTGGGGTGTGGATGAGCAGTTCTTC.

This clonotype turned up a few times. The chain recombines TRBV4-3 with TRBJ1-2, with D hard to call. The CDR3 spans 13 residues. Germline values: CDR1 LGHNA, CDR2 YSLEER. V was cut by 0 bases and J by 5 bases, with 7 bases left in between. In DNA, the CDR3 is TGCGCCAGCAGCCAAGATCTTGGATATGGCTACACCTTC. This codes for CASSQDLGYGYTF.

In its sample, this clonotype was seen many times. The gene calls are TRBV10-3 and TRBJ2-5, with 12 positions matching TRBD2. The CDR3 covers 14 residues. Germline V gene sequence: CDR1 ENHRY, CDR2 SYGVKD. The J segment lost 1 base and the V segment lost 11 bases, leaving 5 bases of the junction unmatched. The CDR3 loop is CAASTSGSQETQYF. The DNA for the CDR3 is TGTGCCGCCTCGACTAGCGGGAGCCAAGAGACCCAGTACTTC.

The rearrangement joins TRBV7-2 to TRBJ2-5; the match to TRBD2 covers 13 bases. The CDR3 consists of 16 residues. V shed 2 bases and J 5 bases; nucleotides not matched to a gene: 5. Germline V gene sequence: CDR1 SGHTA, CDR2 FQGNSA. The CDR3, as DNA: TGTGCCAGCAGCTTAAGGACTAGCGGGAGTCGTGAGACCCAGTACTTC. It yields the protein CASSLRTSGSRETQYF.

This clonotype was detected a few times. The chain combines TRBV4-2 with TRBJ1-4; TRBD1 matches 10 bases. The CDR3 is 13 residues long. V lost 5 bases, J lost 7 bases, and 1 base stayed unmatched. CDR1 and CDR2 from the germline V gene are LGHNA and YNFKEQ. Written as DNA, the CDR3 is TGTGCCAGCAGCGGGGACAGGGGTGAAAAACTGTTTTTT. Amino acids: CASSGDRGEKLFF.

The chain employs TRBV2 and TRBJ2-4; maybe TRBD2 (5 bases). The CDR3 is 14 residues long. V lost 7 bases to trimming and J lost 1 base, with 11 bases between them. Germline loops: CDR1 SNHLY, CDR2 FYNNEI. The CDR3 DNA is TGTGCCAGCACCGACTACGGGGCCAAAAACATTCAGTACTTC. Its translation: CASTDYGAKNIQYF.

This rearrangement joins TRBV10-3 to TRBJ1-5; D is ambiguous. This CDR3 has 15 amino acids. Germline CDR1 is ENHRY and CDR2 is SYGVKD. The V and J ends lost 0 bases and 2 bases respectively, with 8 bases between them. Here the CDR3 DNA reads TGTGCCATCAGTGAGTCAGAGTGGCGCAATCAGCCCCAGCATTTT. This sequence encodes CAISESEWRNQPQHF.

This clonotype was seen more than once but under ten times. The chain employs TRBV7-9 and TRBJ1-1; D is possibly TRBD1 (5 bases). Germline V gives CDR1 SEHNR, CDR2 FQNEAQ (reference sequence). Trimming took off 3 bases at V and 6 bases at J, with 11 bases between the two ends. The CDR3 sequence is 13 residues long. The CDR3: CASSFPLGPEAFF. The DNA for the CDR3 is TGTGCCAGCAGCTTTCCCTTGGGGCCTGAAGCTTTCTTT. The whole variable domain, filled in from reference TRBV7-9 and TRBJ1-1, reads DTGVSQNPRHKITKRGQNVTFRCDPISEHNRLYWYRQTLGQGPEFLTYFQNEAQLEKSRLLSDRFSAERPKGSFSTLEIQRTEQGDSAMYLCASSFPLGPEAFFGQGTRLTVV.

The CDR3 coding sequence is TGTGCCAGCAGTTACGGAGGGGCGCATGGCTACACCTTC. Its protein is CASSYGGAHGYTF. This chain links TRBV6-5 with TRBJ1-2; a possible D gene is TRBD1 (5 bases). The CDR3 is made up of 13 amino acids. Germline CDR1 reads MNHEY; CDR2 reads SVGAGI. The germline V and J ends were trimmed by 2 bases and 6 bases, with 10 bases remaining between them.

V and J are TRBV7-2 and TRBJ2-1, with 10 bases lining up with TRBD2. With 3 bases clipped from V and 9 bases from J, the junction kept 5 bases outside the gene matches. The germline gives CDR1 SGHTA, CDR2 FQGNSA. CDR3 size: 14 residues. CDR3 protein: CASSFVAGGPEQFF. In DNA form, the CDR3 reads TGTGCCAGCAGCTTTGTAGCGGGAGGCCCTGAGCAGTTCTTC.

This rearrangement joins TRBV6-4 to TRBJ1-1; D gene uncertain. In germline, CDR1 is MRHNA, CDR2 SNTAGT. V lost 0 bases and J lost 1, with 9 bases in between. This CDR3 is 15 amino acids long. CDR3 coding DNA: TGTGCCAGCAGTGACTCGCCCGGGTCGAACACTGAAGCTTTCTTT. Translated, it gives CASSDSPGSNTEAFF.

The chain links TRBV4-1 to TRBJ2-7; 12 bases fit TRBD2. CDR1 and CDR2 (germline): MGHRA, YSYEKL. The V segment lost 0 bases and the J segment 6 bases; nucleotides outside the gene matches: 6. The CDR3 has 16 residues. CDR3 in amino acids: CASSQDLGLAGLEQYF. CDR3 coding DNA: TGCGCCAGCAGCCAAGACTTGGGACTAGCGGGCCTCGAGCAGTACTTC.

The rearrangement links TRBV11-2 to TRBJ2-3; 9 bases match TRBD1. The CDR3 has 13 residues. Trimming at V came to 6 bases and at J to 6 bases, leaving 4 bases not matched to a gene. Germline V gives CDR1 SGHAT, CDR2 FQNNGV. The CDR3 nucleotides read TGTGCCAGCAGGGACAGGGGCTTTGATACGCAGTATTTT. The encoded protein is CASRDRGFDTQYF. Combining the CDR3 with reference TRBV11-2 and TRBJ2-3 gives the whole variable domain EAGVAQSPRYKIIEKRQSVAFWCNPISGHATLYWYQQILGQGPKLLIQFQNNGVVDDSQLPKDRFSAERLKGVDSTLKIQPAKLEDSAVYLCASRDRGFDTQYFGPGTRLTVL.

The chain is built from TRBV6-6 and TRBJ1-2; D is unclear. The CDR3 totals 10 residues. The germline V and J ends were trimmed by 7 bases and 8 bases, with 8 bases remaining between them. From germline, CDR1 is MNHNY and CDR2 SVGAGI (reference sequence). CDR3 nucleotides: TGTGCCAGCATGGCCCGGGGCTACACCTTC. It is translated as CASMARGYTF.

This clonotype was counted only a few times. The chain recombines TRBV12-3 or TRBV12-4 with TRBJ2-5; 10 nucleotides match TRBD2. The ends lost 6 bases at V and 2 bases at J; junction bases unmatched: 3. The CDR3 totals 14 residues. This chain's CDR3 is CASRSSGGQETQYF. CDR3 bases: TGTGCCAGCAGGAGTAGCGGGGGGCAAGAGACCCAGTACTTC.

In its sample, this clonotype was seen a few times. This sequence joins TRBV18 and TRBJ2-7; a possible D gene is TRBD2 (6 bases). V lost 3 bases and J lost 4, with 13 bases in between. The CDR3 is 14 residues long. The germline V gene encodes CDR1 KGHSH and CDR2 LQKENI. The CDR3, as DNA: TGTGCCAGCTCACCGACTAGTGCCGCATACGAGCAGTACTTC. Protein product: CASSPTSAAYEQYF.

This clonotype occurred a few times. This chain links TRBV5-4 with TRBJ1-4; 7 bases align to TRBD1. Trimming cost V 2 bases and J 5 bases; bases outside gene matches: 3. The CDR3 loop spans 14 amino acids. CDR1 SGHNT and CDR2 YYREEE come from the germline V gene (reference sequence). DNA for the CDR3: TGTGCCAGCAGCTTTAAAGGGGGCAATGAAAAACTGTTTTTT. Translating it yields CASSFKGGNEKLFF.

This chain links TRBV12-3 or TRBV12-4 with TRBJ2-1; 7 bases are a match to TRBD2. The CDR3 totals 14 residues. Losses at the gene ends were 6 bases for V and 7 bases for J; bases not matched to a gene: 9. For the CDR3, the DNA is TGTGCCAGCAGCCCCACTTTGGGGGGGAATGAGCAGTTCTTC. It codes for CASSPTLGGNEQFF.

This chain links TRBV6-1 with TRBJ2-3, with 7 bases matching TRBD1. The CDR3 runs to 14 residues. Trimming at V came to 6 bases and at J to 2 bases, leaving 5 bases not matched to a gene. CDR1 and CDR2 (germline): MNHNS, SASEGT. This chain's CDR3 is CASSVQGFTDTQYF. CDR3 in DNA: TGTGCCAGCAGCGTACAGGGGTTCACAGATACGCAGTATTTT.

There are many counts of this clonotype. The V and J genes are TRBV12-3 or TRBV12-4 and TRBJ1-6; D is possibly TRBD1 (6 bases). Trimming shortened V by 2 bases and J by 8 bases, and 13 bases separated the two germline ends. This CDR3 region has 15 residues. CDR3 nucleotides: TGTGCCAGCAGTTTAAACAGGGTGCGCGATTCACCCCTCCACTTT. Translated, it gives CASSLNRVRDSPLHF.

The chain employs TRBV10-3 and TRBJ2-2, with 7 bases aligning to TRBD1. V lost 2 bases to trimming and J lost 5 bases; unmatched junction nucleotides: 2. The length of the CDR3 is 14 residues. Per germline, CDR1 ENHRY and CDR2 SYGVKD. The CDR3 loop reads CAISERTGTGELFF. CDR3 nucleotide sequence: TGTGCCATCAGTGAGAGGACAGGAACCGGGGAGCTGTTTTTT.